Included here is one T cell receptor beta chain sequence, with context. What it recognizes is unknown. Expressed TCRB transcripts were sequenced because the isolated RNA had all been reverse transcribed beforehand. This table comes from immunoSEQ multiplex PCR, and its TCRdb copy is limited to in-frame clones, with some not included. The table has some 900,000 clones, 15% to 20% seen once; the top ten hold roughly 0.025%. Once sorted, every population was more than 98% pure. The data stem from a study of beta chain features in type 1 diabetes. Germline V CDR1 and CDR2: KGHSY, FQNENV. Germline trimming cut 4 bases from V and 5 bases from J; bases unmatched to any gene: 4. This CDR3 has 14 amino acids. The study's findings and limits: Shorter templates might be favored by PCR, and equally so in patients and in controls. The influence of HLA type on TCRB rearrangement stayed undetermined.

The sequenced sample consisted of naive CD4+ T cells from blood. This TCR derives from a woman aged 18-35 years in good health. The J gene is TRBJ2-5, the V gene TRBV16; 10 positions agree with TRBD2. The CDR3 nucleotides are TGTGCCAGCAGCCCTAGCGGGAGAAGGGAGACCCAGTACTTC. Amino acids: CASSPSGRRETQYF.